The 14 T cell receptor beta chains given below trace back to one sample, sequenced in a study of CD8+ T cells in alopecia areata. Investigators isolated RNA and reverse transcribed it into cDNA to act as the sequencing template. Method: immunoSEQ multiplex PCR; TCRdb's copy keeps in-frame clones and lacks some. The data show approximately 150,000 clones, with approximately 57% seen just once and 14% held by the top ten. Treatment: oral pan-JAK inhibitor, 5-10 mg twice daily. Source: CD4+ T cells sorted from blood, taken at week 24, from a patient treated with tofacitinib. Source of these receptors: a human donor with alopecia areata.

The chain is built from TRBV29-1 and TRBJ2-3, with 7 positions matching TRBD2. V shed 7 bases, J shed 0 bases, and the junction held 10 bases outside the gene matches. The germline V gene has CDR1 SQVTM and CDR2 ANQGSEA. This CDR3 comprises 15 residues. CDR3 region: CSAEKGRGSTDTQYF. DNA for the CDR3: TGCAGCGCTGAGAAAGGGCGGGGGAGCACAGATACGCAGTATTTT.

The chain combines TRBV30 with TRBJ2-2, with D possibly being TRBD2 (6 bases). The V end lost 3 bases, the J end lost 4 bases, and 12 bases lay between the germline ends. The CDR3 extends over 14 amino acids. Germline-derived CDR1 and CDR2 are GTSNPN and SVGIG (reference sequence). CDR3 loop: CAWRPLGGTGELFF. CDR3 coding DNA: TGTGCCTGGAGACCGTTGGGGGGCACCGGGGAGCTGTTTTTT.

The V and J genes are TRBV6-5 and TRBJ2-7, with D unclear. The CDR3 runs to 14 residues. Trimming removed 4 bases at V and 1 base at J, with 11 bases between. In germline, CDR1 is MNHEY, CDR2 SVGAGI. The CDR3 protein is CASSLRASSYEQYF. As DNA, the CDR3 is TGTGCCAGCAGTTTAAGGGCCTCGTCCTACGAGCAGTACTTC.

This clone was detected a few times. This chain connects TRBV19 to TRBJ2-3, with 9 bases fitting TRBD2. With 7 bases clipped from V and 6 bases from J, the junction kept 11 bases outside the gene matches. Germline-derived CDR1 and CDR2 are LNHDA and SQIVND (reference sequence). This CDR3 contains 15 residues. The CDR3 here is CASTDGSGGSDTQYF. Written as DNA, the CDR3 is TGTGCCAGTACTGATGGTAGCGGGGGTTCCGATACGCAGTATTTT.

This sequence joins TRBV29-1 and TRBJ1-1; unclear D gene. The CDR3 runs 14 residues. Germline V gene data show CDR1 as SQVTM and CDR2 as ANQGSEA. V was pared by 2 bases and J by 0 bases, with 10 bases between. CDR3: CSVESPRLNTEAFF. CDR3 nucleotide sequence: TGCAGCGTTGAATCTCCCAGGTTGAACACTGAAGCTTTCTTT.

This clone was detected a few times. The chain has TRBV4-1 and TRBJ2-3, with a tentative D call TRBD2 (5 bases). This CDR3 spans 17 amino acids. Trimming cost V 1 base and J 2 bases, with 16 bases left between them. The germline V gene encodes CDR1 MGHRA and CDR2 YSYEKL. The DNA for the CDR3 is TGCGCCAGCAGCCAAGTATCAGGAACCGGGATCACAGATACGCAGTATTTT. Encoded protein: CASSQVSGTGITDTQYF.

The chain joins TRBV28 to TRBJ2-7, with D hard to call. The CDR3 is 14 residues long. Germline V lookup: CDR1 MDHEN, CDR2 SYDVKM. The germline V and J ends were trimmed by 3 bases and 6 bases, with 15 bases remaining between them. In DNA, the CDR3 is TGTGCCAGCAGTTTTCGACTTAACTTTCGCGAGCAGTACTTC. Translating gives CASSFRLNFREQYF.

This clone was found a few times. The chain carries TRBV7-3 and TRBJ2-7, with 10 nucleotides matching TRBD1. The CDR3 contains 13 residues. Germline V gene data show CDR1 as SGHTA and CDR2 as FQGTGA. V shed 5 bases, J shed 4 bases, and the junction held 2 bases outside the gene matches. The DNA of the CDR3 is TGTGCCAGCAGCCGGGACAGGGGTTACGAGCAGTACTTC. This encodes CASSRDRGYEQYF.

The chain couples TRBV2 to TRBJ2-5; D tentatively reads TRBD1 or TRBD2 (6 bases each). Trimming removed 0 bases at V and 1 base at J, with 15 bases between. This CDR3 has 17 residues. Germline V CDR1 and CDR2: SNHLY, FYNNEI. This CDR3 is CASSEAPRGRGQETQYF. The CDR3 nucleotides are TGTGCCAGCAGTGAAGCCCCCCGGGGGCGTGGCCAAGAGACCCAGTACTTC.

This clone was observed a few times. This rearrangement joins TRBV6-5 to TRBJ2-5, with D possibly being TRBD1 or TRBD2 (5 bases each). Germline V lookup: CDR1 MNHEY, CDR2 SVGAGI. V was clipped by 7 bases and J by 5 bases, with 17 bases between them. The CDR3 covers 14 residues. The chain's CDR3 is CASNDRDQRETQYF. The CDR3, as DNA: TGTGCCAGCAACGATCGGGACCAGCGGGAGACCCAGTACTTC.

The chain combines TRBV5-1 with TRBJ2-4; TRBD1 is a possible D gene (5 bases). Germline V lookup: CDR1 SGHRS, CDR2 YFSETQ. The CDR3 totals 15 residues. V was shortened by 0 bases and J by 3 bases, with 10 bases between the two germline ends. The CDR3 is CASSLVAGLKNIQYF. Here the CDR3 DNA reads TGCGCCAGCAGCTTGGTGGCAGGGCTCAAAAACATTCAGTACTTC.

This clone was counted a single time. The rearrangement joins TRBV6-1 to TRBJ1-2; TRBD1 is a possible D gene (6 bases). Germline V lookup: CDR1 MNHNS, CDR2 SASEGT. The CDR3 is 15 residues long. V lost 8 bases to trimming and J lost 1 base, with 17 bases between them. The CDR3 sequence is CASAKGGGVNYGYTF. The CDR3 coding sequence is TGTGCCAGCGCTAAAGGAGGGGGGGTTAACTATGGCTACACCTTC.

The V and J genes are TRBV27 and TRBJ1-5, with 8 bases that match TRBD1. V lost 8 bases, J lost 5 bases, and 5 bases stayed unmatched. This CDR3 region has 13 residues. CDR1 and CDR2 (germline): MNHEY, SMNVEV (reference sequence). As DNA, the CDR3 is TGTGCCAGCTCGGACAGGGAGCATCAGCCCCAGCATTTT. This translates into CASSDREHQPQHF.

This clone was counted between two and nine times. This rearrangement joins TRBV6-4 to TRBJ1-5; possibly TRBD1 for D (6 bases). CDR3 length: 14 residues. Germline values: CDR1 MRHNA, CDR2 SNTAGT. With 3 bases removed from V and 9 bases from J, the gap between germline ends came to 15 bases. The CDR3 DNA follows: TGTGCCAGCAGTGAGTCCGGGGGCGAGGTGCCCCAGCATTTT. Amino acids: CASSESGGEVPQHF.